The entry below describes one TCR beta chain. Measured with immunoSEQ multiplex PCR; TCRdb has only the in-frame clones, and not every one. The profile covers 200,000 to 250,000 clones, with around 83% appearing a single time and roughly 8.2% taken by the ten largest. The CDR3 runs 16 residues. Per the germline V gene, CDR1 is SGHAT and CDR2 is FQNNGV. The junction had 13 bases not matched to a gene; V was cut back by 5 bases and J by 4 bases. This entry is derived from a study of blood T cell repertoires in COVID-19. The chain links TRBV11-2 to TRBJ2-7, with 8 nucleotides matching TRBD1. The sequencing sample was made of peripheral blood. This TCR derives from a woman of 80 years or more with COVID-19, enrolled during active disease. The DNA for the CDR3 is TGTGCCAGCAGCCCGTTCGGACAGGGCAGCCTTTACGAGCAGTACTTC. This translates into CASSPFGQGSLYEQYF. Together with reference TRBV11-2 and TRBJ2-7, the CDR3 gives the full variable domain: EAGVAQSPRYKIIEKRQSVAFWCNPISGHATLYWYQQILGQGPKLLIQFQNNGVVDDSQLPKDRFSAERLKGVDSTLKIQPAKLEDSAVYLCASSPFGQGSLYEQYFGPGTRLTVT.